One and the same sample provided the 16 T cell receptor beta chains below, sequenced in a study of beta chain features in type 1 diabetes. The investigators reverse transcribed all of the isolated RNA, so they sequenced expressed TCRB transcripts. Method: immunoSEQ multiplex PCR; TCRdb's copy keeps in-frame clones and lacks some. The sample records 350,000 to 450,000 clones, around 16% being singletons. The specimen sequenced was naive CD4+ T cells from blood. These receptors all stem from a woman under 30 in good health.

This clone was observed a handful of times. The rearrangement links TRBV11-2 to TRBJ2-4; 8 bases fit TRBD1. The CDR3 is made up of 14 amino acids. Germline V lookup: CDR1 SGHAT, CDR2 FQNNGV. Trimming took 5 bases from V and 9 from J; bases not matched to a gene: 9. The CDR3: CASSPGQGRGIQYF. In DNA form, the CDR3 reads TGTGCCAGCAGCCCAGGACAGGGACGGGGCATTCAGTACTTC.

The CDR3 coding sequence is TGTGCCATCAGTGAGTCCGACAATGAGCAGTTCTTC. This translates into CAISESDNEQFF. This chain joins TRBV10-3 and TRBJ2-1; no reliable D call. Germline V gene data show CDR1 as ENHRY and CDR2 as SYGVKD. CDR3 length: 12 amino acids. The V end was cut by 0 bases, the J end by 5 bases, with 2 bases between.

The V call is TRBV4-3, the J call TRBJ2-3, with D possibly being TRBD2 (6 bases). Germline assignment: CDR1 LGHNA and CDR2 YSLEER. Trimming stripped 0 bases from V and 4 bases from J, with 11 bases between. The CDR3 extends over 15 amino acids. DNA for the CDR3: TGCGCCAGCAGCCAAGAACTAGCAATCCCAGATACGCAGTATTTT. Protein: CASSQELAIPDTQYF.

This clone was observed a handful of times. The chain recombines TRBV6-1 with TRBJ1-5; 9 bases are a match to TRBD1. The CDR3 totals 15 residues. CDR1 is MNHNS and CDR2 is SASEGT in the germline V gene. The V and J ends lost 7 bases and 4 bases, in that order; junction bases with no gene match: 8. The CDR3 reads CASNPGQGENQPQHF. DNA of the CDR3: TGTGCCAGCAATCCGGGACAGGGCGAGAATCAGCCCCAGCATTTT.

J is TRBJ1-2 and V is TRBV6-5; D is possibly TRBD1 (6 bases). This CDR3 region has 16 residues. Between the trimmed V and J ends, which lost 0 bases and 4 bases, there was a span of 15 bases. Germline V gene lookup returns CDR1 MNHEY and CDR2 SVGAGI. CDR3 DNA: TGTGCCAGCAGTTACTCGATGGGGGCGCTCTTCTATGGCTACACCTTC. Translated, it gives CASSYSMGALFYGYTF.

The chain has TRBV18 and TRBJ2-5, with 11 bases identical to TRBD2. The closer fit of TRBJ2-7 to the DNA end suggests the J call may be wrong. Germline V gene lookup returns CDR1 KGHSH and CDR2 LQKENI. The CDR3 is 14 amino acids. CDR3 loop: CASSPTSGGYEQYF. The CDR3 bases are TGTGCCAGCTCACCCACTAGCGGGGGCTACGAGCAGTACTTC.

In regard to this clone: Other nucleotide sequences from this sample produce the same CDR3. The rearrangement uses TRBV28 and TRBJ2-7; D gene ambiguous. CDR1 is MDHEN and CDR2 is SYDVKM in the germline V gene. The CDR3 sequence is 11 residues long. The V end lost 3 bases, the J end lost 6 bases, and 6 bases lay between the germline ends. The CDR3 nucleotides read TGTGCCAGCAGTTTGAGGCGCGAGCAGTACTTC. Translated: CASSLRREQYF.

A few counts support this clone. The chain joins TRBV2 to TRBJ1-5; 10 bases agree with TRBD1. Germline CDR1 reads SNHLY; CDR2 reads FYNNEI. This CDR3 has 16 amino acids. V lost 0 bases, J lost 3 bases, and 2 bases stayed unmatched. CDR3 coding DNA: TGTGCCAGCAGTGAAGCGGACAGGGGGTTCAATCAGCCCCAGCATTTT. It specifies CASSEADRGFNQPQHF.

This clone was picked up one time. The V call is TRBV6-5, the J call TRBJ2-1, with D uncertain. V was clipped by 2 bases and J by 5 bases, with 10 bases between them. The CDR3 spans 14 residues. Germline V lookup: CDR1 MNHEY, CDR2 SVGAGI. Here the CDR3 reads CASSYLRQNNEQFF. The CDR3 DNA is TGTGCCAGCAGTTACCTGAGGCAGAACAATGAGCAGTTCTTC.

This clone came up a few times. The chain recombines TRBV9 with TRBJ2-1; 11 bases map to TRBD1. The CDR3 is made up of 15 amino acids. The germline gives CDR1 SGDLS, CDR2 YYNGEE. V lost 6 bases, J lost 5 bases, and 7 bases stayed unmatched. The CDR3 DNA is TGTGCCAGCACCGTGGGACAGGGGGACCACAATGAGCAGTTCTTC. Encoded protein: CASTVGQGDHNEQFF.

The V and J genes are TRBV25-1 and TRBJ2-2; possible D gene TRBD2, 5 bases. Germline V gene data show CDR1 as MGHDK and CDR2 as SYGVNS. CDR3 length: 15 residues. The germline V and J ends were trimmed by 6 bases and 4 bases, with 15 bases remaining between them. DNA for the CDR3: TGTGCCAGCAGCCGAACGAGAGGGATCACCGGGGAGCTGTTTTTT. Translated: CASSRTRGITGELFF.

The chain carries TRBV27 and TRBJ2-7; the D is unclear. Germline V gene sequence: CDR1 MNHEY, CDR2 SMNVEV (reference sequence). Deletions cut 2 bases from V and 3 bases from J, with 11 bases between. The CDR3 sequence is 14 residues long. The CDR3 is CASSLKAVGYEQYF. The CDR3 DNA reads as TGTGCCAGCAGTTTAAAGGCGGTTGGCTACGAGCAGTACTTC.

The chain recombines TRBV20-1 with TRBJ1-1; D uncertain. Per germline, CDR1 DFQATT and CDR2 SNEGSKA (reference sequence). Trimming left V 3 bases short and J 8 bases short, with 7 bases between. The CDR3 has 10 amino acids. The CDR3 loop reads CSASKEEAFF. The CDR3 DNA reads TGCAGTGCTAGTAAGGAGGAAGCTTTCTTT.

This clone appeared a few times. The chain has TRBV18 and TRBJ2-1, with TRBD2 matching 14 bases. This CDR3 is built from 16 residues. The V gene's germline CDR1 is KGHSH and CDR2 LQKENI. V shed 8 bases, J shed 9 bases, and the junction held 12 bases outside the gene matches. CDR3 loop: CASLARLAGGHGEQFF. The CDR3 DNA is TGTGCCAGCCTCGCACGACTAGCGGGAGGGCACGGTGAGCAGTTCTTC.

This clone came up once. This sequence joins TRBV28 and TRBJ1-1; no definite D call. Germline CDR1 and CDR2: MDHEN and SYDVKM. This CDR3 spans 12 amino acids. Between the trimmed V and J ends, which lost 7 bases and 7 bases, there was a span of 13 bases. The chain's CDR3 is CASTERVREAFF. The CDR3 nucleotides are TGTGCCAGCACTGAGAGGGTTCGTGAAGCTTTCTTT.

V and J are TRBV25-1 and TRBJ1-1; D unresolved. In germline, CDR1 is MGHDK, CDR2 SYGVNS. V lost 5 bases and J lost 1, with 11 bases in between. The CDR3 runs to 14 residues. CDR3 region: CASSLPGKNTEAFF. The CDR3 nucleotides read TGTGCCAGCAGTCTTCCGGGGAAGAACACTGAAGCTTTCTTT.